This TCR beta chain came from a study of post-analysis software for immune sequencing data. Overall study: Disease trajectories encompassed relapsing-remitting, secondary progressive and progressive-relapsing multiple sclerosis. General study results and limits: When compared against controls, multiple sclerosis patients showed significantly lower normalized Chao1 diversity. With TRBV5-6, TRBV5-1 and TRBV20-1 included, about five TRBV segments were more frequent in patients than in controls.

This clonotype occurred a few times. Antigen specificity is unknown. V shed 3 bases and J shed 1 base, with 12 bases lying between them. Germline V gives CDR1 SQVTM, CDR2 ANQGSEA. The length of the CDR3 is 14 residues. Unique molecular identifiers tagged the TCR beta cDNA libraries. Input amounts of about 0.85 to 11 million T cells were used. These gave approximately 500,000 cDNA molecules, so each molecule approximated one T cell. TCRdb redid the calling of the PCR reads with MiXCR, one entry per CDR3 protein. The data contain about 540,000 distinct CDR3 sequences, roughly 34% of them seen just once; the ten biggest clones take up 5% to 6%.

What was sequenced was blood. This receptor was taken from a girl under 18 with multiple sclerosis. The rearrangement links TRBV29-1 to TRBJ1-2; no reliable D call. CDR3 DNA: TGCAGCGTTGACCGTGCGCTGGATAACTATGGCTACACCTTC. Translation gives CSVDRALDNYGYTF.